This section outlines one TCR beta chain sequence together with its context. The antigen is not known. These data belong to a study of monozygotic twins with inflammatory bowel disease. The study, taken as a whole, reports: Ultimately, a single strong signal or clonotype associated with IBD was not supported.

The CDR3 runs 14 residues. The germline V gene encodes CDR1 DFQATT and CDR2 SNEGSKA (reference sequence). TCRdb reprocessed the 5' RACE reads and reports one entry per CDR3 protein, with no DNA. Across 300,000 to 350,000 distinct CDR3 sequences, the top ten clones capture roughly 2% of the sample. The chain carries TRBV20-1 and TRBJ2-5; TCRdb's D gene call, TRBD1, goes unchecked for lack of DNA. The clonotype originates from a human donor with ulcerative colitis or Crohn's disease, or a healthy co-twin of an affected twin (not recorded which). Specimen: blood. Here the CDR3 reads CSGFVLPLGETQYF.